Listed here are 26 T cell receptor beta chains from one sample, sequenced in a study of blood T cell repertoires in COVID-19 (dated by TCRdb to between 2020 and 2021). Libraries were prepared through the immunoSEQ multiplex PCR assay. TCRdb provides this immuneACCESS table in a form limited to in-frame rearrangements. Some clones are lacking; in checked studies, under half of them reflect an unresolved V gene, and why the rest are absent is not known. In all, the sample holds about 180,000 clones, and about 83% of those were seen once. The ten largest clones capture about 1.6% of the sample. Sequencing input: peripheral blood. These receptors all stem from a human donor in a cohort sampled during active COVID-19.

The chain couples TRBV7-2 to TRBJ2-4; the D gene is possibly TRBD1 (5 bases). Trimming cost V 1 base and J 0 bases, with 10 bases left between them. Germline loops: CDR1 SGHTA, CDR2 FQGNSA. CDR3 size: 16 residues. As DNA, the CDR3 is TGTGCCAGCAGCTTAGAAGGGGTACTAGCCAAAAACATTCAGTACTTC. Protein sequence: CASSLEGVLAKNIQYF. Looking up the rest from reference TRBV7-2 and TRBJ2-4 gives the full variable domain: GAGVSQSPSNKVTEKGKDVELRCDPISGHTALYWYRQSLGQGLEFLIYFQGNSAPDKSGLPSDRFSAERTGGSVSTLTIQRTQQEDSAVYLCASSLEGVLAKNIQYFGAGTRLSVL.

This chain connects TRBV27 to TRBJ2-2; 14 nucleotides agree with TRBD2. The CDR3 runs 15 residues. V was clipped by 2 bases and J by 13 bases; unmatched bases: 6. CDR1 MNHEY and CDR2 SMNVEV come from the germline V gene (reference sequence). The CDR3 region has the DNA TGTGCCAGCAGTTTAGGACTAGCGGGGGGAATTGGGCTGTTTTTT. Its protein product is CASSLGLAGGIGLFF.

V and J are TRBV19 and TRBJ2-5; weak D call: TRBD1 (5 bases). The CDR3 covers 13 residues. The V and J ends lost 5 bases and 1 base respectively, with 8 bases between them. From germline, CDR1 is LNHDA and CDR2 SQIVND (reference sequence). CDR3 coding DNA: TGTGCCAGTAGTTCCCAGGGCCAAGAGACCCAGTACTTC. Amino acid sequence: CASSSQGQETQYF.

The rearrangement uses TRBV2 and TRBJ1-1, with D tentatively TRBD1 (5 bases). V was cut by 7 bases and J by 4 bases, with 13 bases left in between. Per germline, CDR1 SNHLY and CDR2 FYNNEI. The CDR3 extends over 13 amino acids. CDR3 DNA sequence: TGTGCCAGCACAAGGGACTCGGGCACTGAAGCTTTCTTT. Translated, it gives CASTRDSGTEAFF.

This chain links TRBV19 with TRBJ2-7; 10 bases line up with TRBD2. With 4 bases clipped from V and 7 bases from J, the junction kept 4 bases outside the gene matches. This CDR3 is 13 amino acids long. In germline, CDR1 is LNHDA, CDR2 SQIVND (reference sequence). Here the CDR3 reads CASSRSSGREQYF. CDR3 DNA sequence: TGTGCCAGTAGTAGGTCTAGCGGGAGAGAGCAGTACTTC.

The chain links TRBV10-3 to TRBJ2-2, with TRBD2 matching 9 bases. The CDR3 is made up of 14 amino acids. The germline gives CDR1 ENHRY, CDR2 SYGVKD. With 6 bases clipped from V and 5 bases from J, the junction kept 4 bases outside the gene matches. The CDR3 loop reads CAISIAGVTGELFF. The CDR3 DNA sequence: TGTGCCATCAGCATAGCGGGGGTGACCGGGGAGCTGTTTTTT.

The chain recombines TRBV7-6 with TRBJ1-5, with 7 bases fitting TRBD1. The CDR3 runs 16 residues. J gave up 4 bases and V 1 base, and 7 bases lay outside the gene matches. Germline lookup yields CDR1 SGHVS and CDR2 FNYEAQ. In DNA, the CDR3 is TGTGCCAGCAGCTTAGGAGGACAGGCGGGGAATCAGCCCCAGCATTTT. This translates into CASSLGGQAGNQPQHF.

The J gene is TRBJ2-5, the V gene TRBV23-1, with D perhaps matching TRBD2 (7 bases). TRBV23-1 is treated as an ORF (open reading frame) with a function not yet certain. Trimming removed 2 bases from V and 4 bases from J, with 11 bases in between. CDR3 size: 14 residues. In nucleotides, the CDR3 is TGCGCCAGCAGTCAAGGGAGGGGGGGAGAGACCCAGTACTTC. Protein sequence: CASSQGRGGETQYF.

This chain joins TRBV5-1 and TRBJ2-7, with D possibly matching TRBD1 (6 bases). CDR3 size: 16 residues. In germline, CDR1 is SGHRS, CDR2 YFSETQ. The V gene lost 4 bases and the J gene lost 2 bases, with 19 bases spanning the gap. The CDR3 nucleotides read TGCGCCAGCAGCCCCACCACCACAGGGATCCCCTACGAGCAGTACTTC. Translated, it gives CASSPTTTGIPYEQYF.

V and J are TRBV27 and TRBJ2-5; 13 nucleotides line up with TRBD2. CDR1 is MNHEY and CDR2 is SMNVEV in the germline V gene (reference sequence). The ends lost 5 bases at V and 4 bases at J; junction bases unmatched: 7. The CDR3 is 16 amino acids. The DNA for the CDR3 is TGTGCCAGCAGTGGGACTAGCGGGATCCGCGGAGAGACCCAGTACTTC. Residues: CASSGTSGIRGETQYF.

This clone was seen once. V and J are TRBV27 and TRBJ2-4, with TRBD2 identical over 10 bases. Germline CDR1 is MNHEY and CDR2 is SMNVEV (reference sequence). V lost 8 bases and J lost 7; bases outside the gene matches: 11. There are 15 residues in the CDR3. CDR3 bases: TGTGCCAGCGGATGGGCTAGCGGGAGCAGGAACATTCAGTACTTC. Residues: CASGWASGSRNIQYF.

The chain combines TRBV11-1 with TRBJ1-6, with D possibly matching TRBD1 (5 bases). Trimming shortened V by 1 base and J by 6 bases, and 7 bases separated the two germline ends. Germline values: CDR1 SGHAT, CDR2 FQDESV (reference sequence). CDR3 length: 14 residues. The CDR3 coding sequence is TGTGCCAGCAGCTTAGGGGGGGTTAATTCACCCCTCCACTTT. It codes for CASSLGGVNSPLHF.

This clone was found many times. The chain recombines TRBV6-4 with TRBJ2-3; TRBD1 matches at 9 bases. Germline V gives CDR1 MRHNA, CDR2 SNTAGT. The V and J ends lost 5 bases and 5 bases, in that order; junction bases with no gene match: 14. CDR3 size: 17 residues. The CDR3 loop is CASSNFSGGTGRDTQYF. CDR3 nucleotides: TGTGCCAGCAGTAACTTTTCCGGCGGGACAGGGAGAGATACGCAGTATTTT.

This chain joins TRBV5-1 and TRBJ1-1; no definite D call. The germline V gene has CDR1 SGHRS and CDR2 YFSETQ. The V end lost 2 bases, the J end lost 1 base, and 9 bases lay between the germline ends. The CDR3 is made up of 14 amino acids. CDR3 loop: CASSLNTANTEAFF. The CDR3 coding sequence is TGCGCCAGCAGCTTAAATACAGCGAACACTGAAGCTTTCTTT.

The chain joins TRBV7-9 to TRBJ2-7, with TRBD1 as a possible D gene (6 bases). The CDR3 is 15 amino acids. Germline CDR1 and CDR2: SEHNR and FQNEAQ (reference sequence). Trimming cost V 5 bases and J 0 bases, with 14 bases left between them. The CDR3 coding sequence is TGTGCCAGCAGCCGGTTTTGGACAGACTCCTACGAGCAGTACTTC. This codes for CASSRFWTDSYEQYF.

CDR3 in amino acids: CASSPSAAASTEAFF. The CDR3 DNA reads TGTGCCAGCTCACCATCAGCAGCAGCGAGCACTGAAGCTTTCTTT. The chain has TRBV18 and TRBJ1-1; D call uncertain. This CDR3 region has 15 residues. Trimming left V 2 bases short and J 4 bases short, with 14 bases between. Germline lookup yields CDR1 KGHSH and CDR2 LQKENI.

The chain combines TRBV6-5 with TRBJ1-4; 7 bases map to TRBD1. The germline gives CDR1 MNHEY, CDR2 SVGAGI. The CDR3 extends over 14 amino acids. The V and J ends lost 5 bases and 3 bases, in that order; junction bases with no gene match: 3. For the CDR3, the DNA is TGTGCCAGCAGTCCCGGGACAGCTAATGAAAAACTGTTTTTT. Translation: CASSPGTANEKLFF.

The genes are TRBV5-4 and TRBJ2-7; TRBD2 matches 13 bases. Looked up from germline, CDR1 is SGHNT and CDR2 is YYREEE (reference sequence). Unmatched junction bases numbered 8, after V lost 4 bases and J lost 4 bases. CDR3 size: 16 residues. CDR3 loop: CASSPPGLAGPYEQYF. CDR3 in DNA: TGTGCCAGCAGCCCACCGGGACTAGCGGGACCGTACGAGCAGTACTTC. The variable domain in full, with the rest retrieved from reference TRBV5-4 and TRBJ2-7, is ETGVTQSPTHLIKTRGQQVTLRCSSQSGHNTVSWYQQALGQGPQFIFQYYREEENGRGNFPPRFSGLQFPNYSSELNVNALELDDSALYLCASSPPGLAGPYEQYFGPGTRLTVT.

This chain links TRBV3-1 (or the pseudogene TRBV3-2) with TRBJ1-6; D is perhaps TRBD1 (6 bases). Trimming shortened V by 6 bases and J by 6 bases, and 12 bases separated the two germline ends. The CDR3 has 14 amino acids. Germline V gives CDR1 LGHDT, CDR2 YNNKEL (reference sequence). The CDR3 sequence: CASSRGMSNSPLHF. CDR3 nucleotide sequence: TGTGCCAGCAGTAGGGGGATGAGTAATTCACCCCTCCACTTT.

The V gene is TRBV6-6, the J gene TRBJ1-1; 7 bases map to TRBD1. The CDR3 is 15 residues long. With V trimmed by 2 bases and J by 7 bases, 10 bases remained unmatched. Germline CDR1 is MNHNY and CDR2 is SVGAGI (reference sequence). The CDR3 reads CASSYSSTGAGEAFF. The CDR3 region has the DNA TGTGCCAGCAGTTACAGCTCTACAGGGGCAGGTGAAGCTTTCTTT.

The V and J genes are TRBV11-3 and TRBJ2-5; 9 bases are shared with TRBD1. V lost 5 bases and J lost 5; bases outside the gene matches: 6. CDR3 length equals 14 residues. Germline V gene sequence: CDR1 SGHNT, CDR2 YENEEA. This CDR3 reads CASSPGTGWETQYF. The DNA of the CDR3 is TGTGCCAGCAGCCCCGGGACAGGGTGGGAGACCCAGTACTTC.

This clone was observed a few times. This chain links TRBV20-1 with TRBJ2-7, with 9 bases matching TRBD2. Germline CDR1 is DFQATT and CDR2 is SNEGSKA (reference sequence). CDR3 size: 15 residues. V was pared by 3 bases and J by 5 bases, with 11 bases of the junction left unmatched. Here the CDR3 DNA reads TGCAGTGCTAGTCTAACGAGCGGGGGGATGAACGAGCAGTACTTC. This codes for CSASLTSGGMNEQYF.

This clone has ten or more counts. The rearrangement joins TRBV6-5 to TRBJ2-7; D remains unclear. The CDR3 extends over 14 amino acids. Germline V gives CDR1 MNHEY, CDR2 SVGAGI. Trimming stripped 2 bases from V and 1 base from J, with 9 bases between. The CDR3 region is CASSYNSPSYEQYF. The CDR3 bases are TGTGCCAGCAGTTACAACAGTCCGTCCTACGAGCAGTACTTC.

This clone was recorded only once. V is TRBV6-6 and J is TRBJ2-7; 7 bases fit TRBD1. Germline assignment: CDR1 MNHNY and CDR2 SVGAGI (reference sequence). This CDR3 region has 14 residues. V trimming: 5 bases; J trimming: 4 bases; junction bases outside the gene matches: 8. DNA for the CDR3: TGTGCCAGCAGTCTTACAGGGGATGGGTACGAGCAGTACTTC. It codes for CASSLTGDGYEQYF.

This clone was found once. The chain uses TRBV2 and TRBJ2-5; TRBD1 matches 8 bases. The CDR3 covers 14 residues. Trimming took 2 bases from V and 2 from J; bases not matched to a gene: 1. The germline gives CDR1 SNHLY, CDR2 FYNNEI. CDR3 DNA: TGTGCCAGCAGTGAACGACAGGGGCAAGAGACCCAGTACTTC. Translated, it gives CASSERQGQETQYF. Variable domain in full (rest from reference TRBV2 and TRBJ2-5): EPEVTQTPSHQVTQMGQEVILRCVPISNHLYFYWYRQILGQKVEFLVSFYNNEISEKSEIFDDQFSVERPDGSNFTLKIRSTKLEDSAMYFCASSERQGQETQYFGPGTRLLVL.

The chain combines TRBV18 with TRBJ2-1, with 10 positions matching TRBD1. V trimming: 3 bases; J trimming: 8 bases; junction bases outside the gene matches: 7. The CDR3 is 15 amino acids. The germline V gene encodes CDR1 KGHSH and CDR2 LQKENI. CDR3 region: CASSPPGQGSDEQFF. The CDR3 DNA sequence: TGTGCCAGCTCACCCCCGGGACAGGGGTCGGATGAGCAGTTCTTC.